This T cell receptor (beta chain) emerged from a study of T-cell reconstitution after alpha-beta-depleted transplantation in children. Study conclusions and caveats: From newly produced T cells came most of the T-cell counts and diversity one year after transplant.

This CDR3 is 14 amino acids long. With 4 bases clipped from V and 1 base from J, the junction kept 4 bases outside the gene matches. From germline, CDR1 is SGHKS and CDR2 YYEKEE (reference sequence). The TCRbeta library incorporated unique molecular identifiers. TCRdb re-called the PCR reads through MiXCR, storing one row per CDR3 protein. The table has about a million distinct CDR3 sequences, roughly 31% seen once. Comments on this clonotype: The antigen remains undetermined.

This clonotype was obtained from a boy less than two years old who had a stem cell transplant for SCID, so the T cells may come from the graft donor. The chain employs TRBV5-5 and TRBJ2-5, with 7 bases aligning to TRBD1. The material sequenced was PBMCs, mostly from graft donor cells, taken 360 days after TCRalphabeta/CD19-depleted stem cell transplant. The CDR3 nucleotides read TGTGCCAGCAGCCAACACAGGGGCCAAGAGACCCAGTACTTC. Translation: CASSQHRGQETQYF.